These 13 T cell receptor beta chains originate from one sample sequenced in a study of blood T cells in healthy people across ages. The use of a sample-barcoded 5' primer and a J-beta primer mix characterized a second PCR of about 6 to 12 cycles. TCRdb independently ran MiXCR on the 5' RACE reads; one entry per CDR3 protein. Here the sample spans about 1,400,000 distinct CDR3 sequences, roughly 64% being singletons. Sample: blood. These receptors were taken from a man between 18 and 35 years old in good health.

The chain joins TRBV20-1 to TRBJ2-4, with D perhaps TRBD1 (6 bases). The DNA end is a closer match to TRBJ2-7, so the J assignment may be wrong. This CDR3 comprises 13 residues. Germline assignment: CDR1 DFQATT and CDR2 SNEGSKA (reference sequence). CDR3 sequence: CSARGARPYEQYF. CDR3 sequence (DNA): TGCAGTGCTAGGGGGGCGAGACCCTACGAGCAGTACTTC.

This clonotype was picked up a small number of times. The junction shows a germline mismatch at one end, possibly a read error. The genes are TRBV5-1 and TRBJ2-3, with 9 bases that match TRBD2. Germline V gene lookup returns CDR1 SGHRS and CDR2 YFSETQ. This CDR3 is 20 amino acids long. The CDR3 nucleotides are TGCGCCAGTAGCTTGGCCTTTTCCCCGACTAGCGGCCGAGGGACAGATACGCAGTATTTT. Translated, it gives CASSLAFSPTSGRGTDTQYF.

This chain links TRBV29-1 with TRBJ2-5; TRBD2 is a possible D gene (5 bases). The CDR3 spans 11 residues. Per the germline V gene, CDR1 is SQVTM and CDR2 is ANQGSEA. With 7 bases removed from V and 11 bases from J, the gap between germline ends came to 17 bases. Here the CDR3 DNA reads TGCAGCGCCTCTCATTCGTGGGAGCAGTACTTC. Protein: CSASHSWEQYF.

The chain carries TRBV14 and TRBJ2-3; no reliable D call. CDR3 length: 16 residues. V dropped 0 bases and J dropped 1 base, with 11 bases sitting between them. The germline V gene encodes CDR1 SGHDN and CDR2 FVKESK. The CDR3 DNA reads TGTGCCAGCAGCCAAGATCCAGGACGCCGCACAGATACGCAGTATTTT. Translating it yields CASSQDPGRRTDTQYF.

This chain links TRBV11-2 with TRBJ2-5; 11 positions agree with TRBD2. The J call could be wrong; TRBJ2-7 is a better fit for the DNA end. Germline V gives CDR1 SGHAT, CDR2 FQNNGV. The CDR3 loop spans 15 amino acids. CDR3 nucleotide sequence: TGTGCCAGCAGCTTAGTCCTAGCGGGGGGATCCGAGCAGTACTTC. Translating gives CASSLVLAGGSEQYF.

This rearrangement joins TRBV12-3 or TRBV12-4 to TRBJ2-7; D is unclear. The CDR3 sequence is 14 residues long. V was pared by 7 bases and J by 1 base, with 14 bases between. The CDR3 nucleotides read TGTGCCAGCACTGATGACCGGTATTCCTACGAGCAGTACTTC. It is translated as CASTDDRYSYEQYF.

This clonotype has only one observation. As DNA, the CDR3 is TGTGCCAGCAGTGAATGGACTAGCGGATACAATGAGCAGTTCTTC. This sequence encodes CASSEWTSGYNEQFF. This sequence joins TRBV2 and TRBJ2-1; TRBD2 matches at 10 bases. CDR3 length: 15 residues. Germline loops: CDR1 SNHLY, CDR2 FYNNEI. V was clipped by 2 bases and J by 4 bases; unmatched bases: 2.

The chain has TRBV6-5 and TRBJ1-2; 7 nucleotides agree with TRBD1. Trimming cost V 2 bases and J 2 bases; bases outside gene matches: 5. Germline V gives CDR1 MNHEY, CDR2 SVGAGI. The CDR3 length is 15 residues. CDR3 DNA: TGTGCCAGCAGTTACCTGACAGGGAAGAACTATGGCTACACCTTC. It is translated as CASSYLTGKNYGYTF.

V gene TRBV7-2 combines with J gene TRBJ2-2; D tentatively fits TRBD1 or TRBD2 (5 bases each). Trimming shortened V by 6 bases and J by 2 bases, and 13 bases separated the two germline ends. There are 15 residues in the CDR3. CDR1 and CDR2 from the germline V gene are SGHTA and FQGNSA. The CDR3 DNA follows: TGTGCCAGCAGTTTCGGGACCTACAACACCGGGGAGCTGTTTTTT. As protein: CASSFGTYNTGELFF. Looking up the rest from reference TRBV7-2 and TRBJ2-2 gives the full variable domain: GAGVSQSPSNKVTEKGKDVELRCDPISGHTALYWYRQSLGQGLEFLIYFQGNSAPDKSGLPSDRFSAERTGGSVSTLTIQRTQQEDSAVYLCASSFGTYNTGELFFGEGSRLTVL.

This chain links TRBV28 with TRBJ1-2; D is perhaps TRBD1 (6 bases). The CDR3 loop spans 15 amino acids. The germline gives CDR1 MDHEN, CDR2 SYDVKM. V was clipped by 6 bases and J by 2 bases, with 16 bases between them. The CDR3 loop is CASRMGAVNNYGYTF. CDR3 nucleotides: TGTGCCAGCAGGATGGGGGCAGTCAACAACTATGGCTACACCTTC.

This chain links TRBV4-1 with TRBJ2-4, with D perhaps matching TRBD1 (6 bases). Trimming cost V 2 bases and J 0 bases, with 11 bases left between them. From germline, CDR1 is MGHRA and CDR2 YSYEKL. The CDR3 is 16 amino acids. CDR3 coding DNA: TGCGCCAGCAGCCAACGGGACAAAAAAGCCAAAAACATTCAGTACTTC. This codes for CASSQRDKKAKNIQYF.

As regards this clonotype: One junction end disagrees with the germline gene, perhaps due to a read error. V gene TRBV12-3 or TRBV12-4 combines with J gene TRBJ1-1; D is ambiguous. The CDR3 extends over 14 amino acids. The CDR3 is CTSNLDGSACEAFF. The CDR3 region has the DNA TGTACCAGCAACCTGGACGGAAGTGCGTGTGAAGCTTTCTTT.

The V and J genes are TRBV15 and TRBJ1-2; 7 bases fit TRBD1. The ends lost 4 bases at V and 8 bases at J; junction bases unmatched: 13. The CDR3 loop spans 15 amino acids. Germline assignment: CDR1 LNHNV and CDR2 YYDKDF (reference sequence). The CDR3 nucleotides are TGTGCCACCAGCAAAGAACCCAGGGGGGCGGAGGGCTACACCTTC. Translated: CATSKEPRGAEGYTF.